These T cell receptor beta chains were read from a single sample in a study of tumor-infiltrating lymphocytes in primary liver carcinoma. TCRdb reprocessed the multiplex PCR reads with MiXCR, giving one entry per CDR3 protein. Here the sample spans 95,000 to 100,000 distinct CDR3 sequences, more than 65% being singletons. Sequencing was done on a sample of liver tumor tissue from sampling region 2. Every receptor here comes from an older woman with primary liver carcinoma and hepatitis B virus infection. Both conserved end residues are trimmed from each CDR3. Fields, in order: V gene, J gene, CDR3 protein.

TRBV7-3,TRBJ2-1,ASSPTVVHEQF
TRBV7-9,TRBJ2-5,ASSLTGGWDQETQY
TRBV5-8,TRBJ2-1,ASRTRTSGNEQF
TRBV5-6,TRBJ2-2,ASKRLSNTGELF
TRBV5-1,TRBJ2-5,ASSVQGVCRETQY
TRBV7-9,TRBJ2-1,ASSLLAGGQEQF
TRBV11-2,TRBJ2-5,VSSLLTGPLARMETQY
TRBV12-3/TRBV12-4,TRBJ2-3,ASSVPDTPY
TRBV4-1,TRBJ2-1,ASSQGWEGAVF
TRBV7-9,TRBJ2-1,ASSYSGLGEF
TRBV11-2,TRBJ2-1,ASSLPGWGETQF
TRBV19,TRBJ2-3,ATKKRDSPTDKQY
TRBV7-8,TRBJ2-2,ASSTRTGLVADTGELF
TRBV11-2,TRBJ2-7,ASSLAVRTYEQY
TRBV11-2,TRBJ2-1,ASSLDRDDEQF
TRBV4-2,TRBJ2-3,ASSSPPGDTQY
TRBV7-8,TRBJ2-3,ASSLGTSGPSTDTQY
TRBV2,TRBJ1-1,ASIGTGRNTEAF
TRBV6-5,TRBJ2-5,ACRYEGLAGSTQY
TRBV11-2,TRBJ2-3,ASSLDRGDTLY
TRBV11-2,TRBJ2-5,ASSYSHGSRRETQY
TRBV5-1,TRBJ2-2,ASSLGEAGELF
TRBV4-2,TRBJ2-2,DSSQGQGSTGELF
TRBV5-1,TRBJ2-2,ASSRRAGTNTRELF
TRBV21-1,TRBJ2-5,ASSPPQGKRRRQETQY
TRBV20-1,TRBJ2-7,SARRGVLAGGMYEQY
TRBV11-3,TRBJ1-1,ASSLVPSYAQGGGI
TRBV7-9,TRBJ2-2,ASSPRLASTGELF
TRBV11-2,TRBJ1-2,AGSLNRGFCGYT
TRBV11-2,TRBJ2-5,ASSTGSRGDQETQY
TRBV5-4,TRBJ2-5,ASSPGVAGVQETQY
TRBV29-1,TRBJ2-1,SARNRCSYNEQF
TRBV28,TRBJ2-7,ASTPIVVYEQY
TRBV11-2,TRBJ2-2,ASSFLDGQYGELF
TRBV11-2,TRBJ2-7,DSSIASGTGGYEQY
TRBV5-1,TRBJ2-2,ASSPRDFQGTGELF
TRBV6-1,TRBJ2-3,ASREDRTGTDTQY
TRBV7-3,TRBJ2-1,ASSLTGDRGNEQF
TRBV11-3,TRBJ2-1,ASLDRTSEPTRNEQF
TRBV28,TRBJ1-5,ASRLTGGSQPQH
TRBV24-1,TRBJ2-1,ATSAPPGSGGKGSYNGQF
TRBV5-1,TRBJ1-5,ASSQGPQGNQPQH
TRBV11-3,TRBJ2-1,ANSLGRGEWGVDEQF
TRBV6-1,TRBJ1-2,ASTPTDTCCYT
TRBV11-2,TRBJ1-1,SSSSKQAQAF
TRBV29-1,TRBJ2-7,SITGTNGSTRYDQY
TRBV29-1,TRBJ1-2,SVEYAGQGGGNGYT
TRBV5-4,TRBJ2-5,ASSCSGGGETQY
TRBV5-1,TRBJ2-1,ASSLGPDYNGQL